Each of the 18 T cell receptor beta chains below was sequenced from the same sample in a study of cytomegalovirus exposure and HLA in healthy donors. The PCR ran on 60 Vbeta and 13 Jbeta primers. Using immunoSEQ multiplex PCR, the repertoire was profiled, and TCRdb retains in-frame clones only, with some absent. Of roughly 98,000 clones detected, about four fifths appear once; the ten largest clones hold roughly 3.2%. The source material was PBMCs. The source of these receptors is a female donor in good health and CMV-seropositive.

The V gene is TRBV27, the J gene TRBJ2-3; TRBD1 agrees at 8 bases. V trimming: 8 bases; J trimming: 5 bases; junction bases outside the gene matches: 3. The CDR3 sequence is 12 residues long. CDR1 and CDR2 from the germline V gene are MNHEY and SMNVEV (reference sequence). CDR3 loop: CASRQGRDTQYF. The CDR3 DNA sequence: TGTGCCAGCCGACAGGGGAGAGATACGCAGTATTTT.

This clone showed up just a few times. V usage is TRBV30 and J usage is TRBJ1-2; 12 bases map to TRBD1. The CDR3 runs 14 residues. J was trimmed by 7 bases and V by 5 bases; bases with no gene match: 8. Germline V CDR1 and CDR2: GTSNPN, SVGIG (reference sequence). The CDR3 spells CAWARDRGRGGYTF. The CDR3 nucleotides are TGTGCCTGGGCCCGGGACAGGGGGCGAGGTGGCTACACCTTC.

This clone has a handful of counts. The V call is TRBV30, the J call TRBJ1-5; TRBD1 agrees at 7 bases. The germline V gene encodes CDR1 GTSNPN and CDR2 SVGIG (reference sequence). V gave up 1 base and J gave up 1 base; unmatched junction bases: 7. This CDR3 has 16 residues. DNA of the CDR3: TGTGCCTGGAGTGGCCCCGCAGGGGGGAGCAATCAGCCCCAGCATTTT. Residues: CAWSGPAGGSNQPQHF.

The chain recombines TRBV9 with TRBJ2-3; 7 bases align to TRBD2. This CDR3 has 15 amino acids. Germline CDR1 is SGDLS and CDR2 is YYNGEE. V gave up 4 bases and J gave up 5 bases; unmatched junction bases: 10. The CDR3 region is CASSSLWGGRDTQYF. The CDR3 nucleotides are TGTGCCAGCAGCTCCCTCTGGGGCGGGAGAGATACGCAGTATTTT.

The V call is TRBV29-1, the J call TRBJ2-5; 8 bases match TRBD2. Germline CDR1 reads SQVTM; CDR2 reads ANQGSEA. V dropped 6 bases and J dropped 7; count of bases not matched to a gene: 13. This CDR3 has 14 amino acids. The CDR3 DNA reads TGCAGCGTGACGGGGGGGGCACTCCCGGGGACCCAGTACTTC. Translation gives CSVTGGALPGTQYF.

The chain recombines TRBV19 with TRBJ1-2; D remains unclear. Trimming pared 7 bases from V and 6 bases from J, leaving 18 bases between. The CDR3 totals 14 residues. Germline loops: CDR1 LNHDA, CDR2 SQIVND (reference sequence). CDR3 protein: CASIGESDAHGYTF. The CDR3 DNA sequence: TGTGCCAGTATCGGTGAGAGCGACGCCCATGGCTACACCTTC.

The chain uses TRBV5-6 and TRBJ1-6; TRBD1 agrees at 8 bases. The CDR3 has 14 amino acids. Germline V gene sequence: CDR1 SGHDT, CDR2 YYEEEE. V dropped 0 bases and J dropped 10; count of bases not matched to a gene: 3. CDR3 nucleotides: TGTGCCAGCAGCTTGGGCAGGGGGCGGTCACCCCTCCACTTT. This encodes CASSLGRGRSPLHF.

V gene TRBV9 combines with J gene TRBJ2-5; unclear D gene. The ends were cut back, 4 bases at V and 5 bases at J, with 12 bases in the middle. The CDR3 length is 13 residues. The germline CDR1 and CDR2 sequences are SGDLS and YYNGEE. The CDR3 region is CASSPQLHETQYF. The CDR3 coding sequence is TGTGCCAGCAGCCCACAGTTACACGAGACCCAGTACTTC.

The chain is built from TRBV6-1 and TRBJ2-5; D uncertain. This CDR3 is 12 amino acids long. In germline, CDR1 is MNHNS, CDR2 SASEGT. V was shortened by 10 bases and J by 6 bases, with 15 bases between the two germline ends. CDR3 sequence (DNA): TGTGCCACCCCGTCACCCTGGCAGACCCAGTACTTC. Protein sequence: CATPSPWQTQYF.

The chain recombines TRBV20-1 with TRBJ2-1; D is unresolved. CDR3 size: 10 residues. Germline CDR1 DFQATT, CDR2 SNEGSKA (reference sequence). V was shortened by 2 bases and J by 10 bases, with 6 bases between the two germline ends. Here the CDR3 DNA reads TGCAGTGCTAGACGACAAGAGCAGTTCTTC. The encoded protein is CSARRQEQFF.

This clone was counted once. The rearrangement links TRBV4-2 to TRBJ1-6, with 7 bases lining up with TRBD1. CDR3 size: 16 residues. CDR1 is LGHNA, CDR2 YNFKEQ, per germline. Germline trimming cut 4 bases from V and 8 bases from J; bases unmatched to any gene: 11. The CDR3 loop is CASSPNGDSGYSPLHF. For the CDR3, the DNA is TGTGCCAGCAGCCCGAATGGGGACAGTGGTTATTCACCCCTCCACTTT.

The chain recombines TRBV18 with TRBJ2-2, with D unclear. CDR1 KGHSH and CDR2 LQKENI come from the germline V gene. This CDR3 contains 12 residues. V was clipped by 2 bases and J by 6 bases, with 4 bases between them. CDR3 protein: CASSPSPGELFF. The CDR3 nucleotides are TGTGCCAGCTCACCAAGCCCCGGGGAGCTGTTTTTT.

This clone was found a few times. The rearrangement uses TRBV2 and TRBJ1-2, with a tentative D call TRBD1 (5 bases). The germline CDR1 and CDR2 sequences are SNHLY and FYNNEI. The CDR3 is 13 amino acids. The V gene lost 5 bases and the J gene lost 4 bases, with 11 bases spanning the gap. This CDR3 is CASSLRGSYGYTF. As DNA, the CDR3 is TGTGCCAGCAGTCTTAGGGGAAGCTATGGCTACACCTTC.

The chain carries TRBV28 and TRBJ1-4, with TRBD1 matching 7 bases. Germline V gives CDR1 MDHEN, CDR2 SYDVKM. The J segment lost 1 base and the V segment lost 4 bases, leaving 3 bases of the junction unmatched. This CDR3 is 15 amino acids long. CDR3 DNA: TGTGCCAGCAGTTCAGGGACAGTAACTAATGAAAAACTGTTTTTT. Its translation is CASSSGTVTNEKLFF.

V is TRBV2 and J is TRBJ2-7; 10 nucleotides align to TRBD2. Germline-derived CDR1 and CDR2 are SNHLY and FYNNEI. Trimming at V came to 3 bases and at J to 0 bases, leaving 5 bases not matched to a gene. The CDR3 covers 16 residues. This CDR3 reads CASSDEIAGGSYEQYF. Here the CDR3 DNA reads TGTGCCAGCAGTGATGAGATAGCGGGAGGCTCCTACGAGCAGTACTTC.

This clone was detected only a few times. The chain uses TRBV7-2 and TRBJ1-5; the match to TRBD1 covers 9 bases. V dropped 3 bases and J dropped 3; count of bases not matched to a gene: 6. Germline values: CDR1 SGHTA, CDR2 FQGNSA. The CDR3 is made up of 16 amino acids. This chain's CDR3 is CASSFEDRGINQPQHF. The CDR3 DNA follows: TGTGCCAGCAGCTTCGAGGACAGGGGTATCAATCAGCCCCAGCATTTT.

The chain couples TRBV4-1 to TRBJ2-5, with TRBD2 as a possible D gene (6 bases). Trimming took 4 bases from V and 3 from J, leaving 15 bases between them. CDR1 is MGHRA, CDR2 YSYEKL, per germline. The CDR3 is 15 amino acids. The CDR3 is CASSLFGGGKETQYF. In DNA form, the CDR3 reads TGCGCCAGCAGCCTCTTCGGGGGAGGTAAAGAGACCCAGTACTTC.

This clone was seen a few times. The CDR3 here is CASTGEAFF. The CDR3 DNA is TGTGCCAGCACAGGTGAAGCTTTCTTT. This chain joins TRBV2 and TRBJ1-1; D unclear. Trimming removed 7 bases from V and 7 bases from J, with 4 bases in between. Germline CDR1 and CDR2: SNHLY and FYNNEI. There are 9 residues in the CDR3. Full variable domain (rest looked up from reference TRBV2 and TRBJ1-1): EPEVTQTPSHQVTQMGQEVILRCVPISNHLYFYWYRQILGQKVEFLVSFYNNEISEKSEIFDDQFSVERPDGSNFTLKIRSTKLEDSAMYFCASTGEAFFGQGTRLTVV.